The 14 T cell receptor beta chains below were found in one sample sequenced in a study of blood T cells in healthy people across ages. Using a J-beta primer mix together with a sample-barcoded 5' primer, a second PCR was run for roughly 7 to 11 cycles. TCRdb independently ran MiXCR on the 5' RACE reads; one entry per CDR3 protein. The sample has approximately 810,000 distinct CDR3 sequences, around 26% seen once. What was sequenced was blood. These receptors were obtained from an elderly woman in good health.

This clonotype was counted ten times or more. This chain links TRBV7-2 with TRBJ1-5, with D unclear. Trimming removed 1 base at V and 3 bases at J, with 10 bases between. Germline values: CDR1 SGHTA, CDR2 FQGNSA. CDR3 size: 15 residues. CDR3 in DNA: TGTGCCAGCAGCTTAGGCACGTCCCCCAATCAGCCCCAGCATTTT. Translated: CASSLGTSPNQPQHF.

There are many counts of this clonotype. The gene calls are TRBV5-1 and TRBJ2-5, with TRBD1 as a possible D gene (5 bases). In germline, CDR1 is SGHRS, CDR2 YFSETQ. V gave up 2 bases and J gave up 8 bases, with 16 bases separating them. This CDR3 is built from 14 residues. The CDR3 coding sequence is TGCGCCAGCAGCTTTACCGACAGCCCGGGTACCCAGTACTTC. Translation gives CASSFTDSPGTQYF. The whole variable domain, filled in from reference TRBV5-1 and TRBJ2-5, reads KAGVTQTPRYLIKTRGQQVTLSCSPISGHRSVSWYQQTPGQGLQFLFEYFSETQRNKGNFPGRFSGRQFSNSRSEMNVSTLELGDSALYLCASSFTDSPGTQYFGPGTRLLVL.

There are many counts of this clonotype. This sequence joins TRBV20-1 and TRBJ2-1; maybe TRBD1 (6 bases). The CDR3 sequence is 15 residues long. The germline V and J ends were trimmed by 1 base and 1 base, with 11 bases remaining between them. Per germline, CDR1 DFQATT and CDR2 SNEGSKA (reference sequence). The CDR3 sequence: CSARGGRGSYNEQFF. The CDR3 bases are TGCAGTGCTAGAGGGGGCAGGGGATCCTACAATGAGCAGTTCTTC.

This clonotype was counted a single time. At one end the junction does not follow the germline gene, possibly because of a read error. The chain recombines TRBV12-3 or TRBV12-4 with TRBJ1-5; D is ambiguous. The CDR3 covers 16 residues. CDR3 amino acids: CASSLFTVDGNQPRHF. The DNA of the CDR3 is TGTGCCAGCAGTTTATTCACGGTGGATGGCAATCAGCCCCGGCATTTT.

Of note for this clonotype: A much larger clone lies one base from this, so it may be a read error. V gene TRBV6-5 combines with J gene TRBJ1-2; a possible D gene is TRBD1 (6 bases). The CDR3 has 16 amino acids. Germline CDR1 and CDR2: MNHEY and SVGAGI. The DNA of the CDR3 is TGTGCCCGCAGGGATCGGGGGGGGGCGCGTTACTATGGCTACACCTTC. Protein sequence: CARRDRGGARYYGYTF.

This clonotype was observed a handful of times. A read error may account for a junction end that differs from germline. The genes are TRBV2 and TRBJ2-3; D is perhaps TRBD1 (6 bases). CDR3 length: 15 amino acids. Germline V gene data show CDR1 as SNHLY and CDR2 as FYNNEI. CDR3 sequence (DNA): TGTGCCAGCACCCCACAGGGATTTAGCATAGATACGCAGTATTTT. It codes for CASTPQGFSIDTQYF. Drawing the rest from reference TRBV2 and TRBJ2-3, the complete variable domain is EPEVTQTPSHQVTQMGQEVILRCVPISNHLYFYWYRQILGQKVEFLVSFYNNEISEKSEIFDDQFSVERPDGSNFTLKIRSTKLEDSAMYFCASTPQGFSIDTQYFGPGTRLTVL.

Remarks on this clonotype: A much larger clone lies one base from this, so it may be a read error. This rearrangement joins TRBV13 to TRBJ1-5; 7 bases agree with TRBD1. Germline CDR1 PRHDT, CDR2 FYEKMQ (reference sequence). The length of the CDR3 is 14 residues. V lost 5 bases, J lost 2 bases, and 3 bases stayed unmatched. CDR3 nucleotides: TGTGCCAGCAGCCGGGGACAGCGCAATCAGCCCCAGCATTTT. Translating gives CASSRGQRNQPQHF.

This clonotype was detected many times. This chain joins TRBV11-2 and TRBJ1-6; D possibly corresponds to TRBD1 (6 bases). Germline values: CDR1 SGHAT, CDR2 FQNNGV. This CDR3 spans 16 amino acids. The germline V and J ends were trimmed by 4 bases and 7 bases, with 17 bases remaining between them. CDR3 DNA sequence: TGTGCCAGCAGCTACGACTCCGGGACACACAATTCACCCCTCCACTTT. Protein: CASSYDSGTHNSPLHF.

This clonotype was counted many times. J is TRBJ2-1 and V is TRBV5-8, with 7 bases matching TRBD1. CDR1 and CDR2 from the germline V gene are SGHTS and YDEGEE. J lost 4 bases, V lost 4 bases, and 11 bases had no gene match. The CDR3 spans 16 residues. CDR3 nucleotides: TGTGCCAGCAGCCCGACAGGGAATGTGGGGTACAATGAGCAGTTCTTC. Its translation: CASSPTGNVGYNEQFF.

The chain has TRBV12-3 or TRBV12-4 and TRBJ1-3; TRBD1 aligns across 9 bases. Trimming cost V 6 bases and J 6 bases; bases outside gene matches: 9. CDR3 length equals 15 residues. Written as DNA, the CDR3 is TGTGCCAGCAGCCCTACCGGGACAGGGAAAAACACCATATATTTT. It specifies CASSPTGTGKNTIYF.

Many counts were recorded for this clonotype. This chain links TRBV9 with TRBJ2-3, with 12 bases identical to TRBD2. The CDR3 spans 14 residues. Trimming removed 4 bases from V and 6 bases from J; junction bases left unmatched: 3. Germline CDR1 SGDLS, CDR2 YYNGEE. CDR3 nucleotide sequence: TGTGCCAGCAGCCGGACTAGCGGGGTTGATACGCAGTATTTT. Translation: CASSRTSGVDTQYF. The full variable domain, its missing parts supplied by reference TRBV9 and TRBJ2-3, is DSGVTQTPKHLITATGQRVTLRCSPRSGDLSVYWYQQSLDQGLQFLIQYYNGEERAKGNILERFSAQQFPDLHSELNLSSLELGDSALYFCASSRTSGVDTQYFGPGTRLTVL.

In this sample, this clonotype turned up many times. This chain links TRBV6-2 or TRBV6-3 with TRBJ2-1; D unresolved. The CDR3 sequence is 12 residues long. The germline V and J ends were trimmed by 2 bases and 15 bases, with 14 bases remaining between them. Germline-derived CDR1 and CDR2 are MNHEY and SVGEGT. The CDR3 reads CASSYAPAEGFF. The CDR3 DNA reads TGTGCCAGCAGTTACGCGCCCGCGGAAGGGTTCTTC.

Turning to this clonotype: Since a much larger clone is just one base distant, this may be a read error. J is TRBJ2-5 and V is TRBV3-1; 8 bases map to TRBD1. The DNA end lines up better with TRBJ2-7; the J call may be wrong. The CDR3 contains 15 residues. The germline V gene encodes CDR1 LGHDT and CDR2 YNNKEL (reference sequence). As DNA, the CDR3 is TGTGCCAGCAGCCAATGGGGCAGGGGGCAAGACGAGCAGTACTTC. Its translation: CASSQWGRGQDEQYF.

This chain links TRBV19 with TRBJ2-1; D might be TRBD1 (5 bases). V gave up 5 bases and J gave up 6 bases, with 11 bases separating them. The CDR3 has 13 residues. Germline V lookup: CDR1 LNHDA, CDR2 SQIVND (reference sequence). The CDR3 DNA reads TGTGCCAGTAGTTTCCCAGGGCCCAATGAGCAGTTCTTC. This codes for CASSFPGPNEQFF. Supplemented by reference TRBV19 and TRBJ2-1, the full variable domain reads DGGITQSPKYLFRKEGQNVTLSCEQNLNHDAMYWYRQDPGQGLRLIYYSQIVNDFQKGDIAEGYSVSREKKESFPLTVTSAQKNPTAFYLCASSFPGPNEQFFGPGTRLTVL.